This T cell receptor beta chain came from a study of CD8 T cells in ankylosing spondylitis. TCRdb recomputed calls from the 5' RACE reads with MiXCR, one row per CDR3 protein. The sample carries roughly 700,000 distinct CDR3 sequences, under 20% recorded once. Study-level points and caveats: Ankylosing spondylitis blood appeared to carry a characteristic TCR beta motif of roughly 8 highly homologous variants.

The CDR3 loop spans 14 amino acids. V shed 2 bases, J shed 5 bases, and the junction held 5 bases outside the gene matches. This clonotype was seen only a few times. Its target is unknown. This TCR came from a male donor with ankylosing spondylitis. The genes are TRBV12-3 or TRBV12-4 and TRBJ2-5, with 7 bases matching TRBD2. The sequenced sample was blood, either unsorted or a sorted T cell fraction (not recorded which). The CDR3 reads CASSLLGGSETQYF. The CDR3 DNA follows: TGTGCCAGCAGTTTATTGGGCGGGAGCGAGACCCAGTACTTC.